The rows below give T cell receptor beta chains drawn from one sample of a study of blood T cell repertoires in COVID-19. The repertoire was sequenced with immunoSEQ multiplex PCR; TCRdb's copy has only in-frame clones and lacks some. The table shows around 260,000 clones, with approximately 85% occurring only once. The sequencing input was peripheral blood. These receptors originate from a human donor with COVID-19, enrolled during active disease. The donor label of this sample is uncertain. Each CDR3 is given with its conserved first and last residue. A D gene is named only where the DNA matches it firmly. The size field is filled for only some rows; it gives once, few, many or a size class.

d_gene	v_gene	abundance	j_gene	CDR3aa	CDR3nt
TRBD1	TRBV7-9	.	TRBJ2-3	CASTEGLGDSSTDTQYF	TGTGCCAGCACTGAAGGACTTGGGGACAGTAGCACAGATACGCAGTATTTT
.	TRBV11-3	.	TRBJ2-7	CASSLNSYEQYF	TGTGCCAGCAGCCTAAATAGTTACGAGCAGTACTTC
.	TRBV20-1	.	TRBJ1-1	CSASGVTGNTEAFF	TGCAGTGCTAGTGGAGTGACAGGGAACACTGAAGCTTTCTTT
TRBD1	TRBV18	.	TRBJ1-4	CASSPDRGYEKLFF	TGTGCCAGCTCCCCGGACAGGGGGTATGAAAAACTGTTTTTT
.	TRBV30	many	TRBJ1-1	CAWIEVGEAFF	TGTGCCTGGATTGAGGTTGGTGAAGCTTTCTTT
.	TRBV3-1/TRBV3-2	.	TRBJ2-3	CASSLSGTGGYTDTQYF	TGTGCCAGCAGCCTCTCGGGGACGGGGGGCTACACAGATACGCAGTATTTT
.	TRBV28	.	TRBJ1-6	CASKSEGVSPLHF	TGTGCCAGCAAGAGTGAGGGGGTTTCACCCCTCCACTTT
TRBD1	TRBV2	.	TRBJ1-2	CASSQVDREGYGYTF	TGTGCCAGCTCTCAGGTAGACAGGGAAGGCTATGGCTACACCTTC
.	TRBV28	.	TRBJ2-3	CASSFQGAGFTDTQYF	TGTGCCAGCAGTTTTCAAGGGGCGGGGTTCACAGATACGCAGTATTTT
TRBD1	TRBV14	.	TRBJ1-1	CASSQLNRGFMNTEAFF	TGTGCCAGCAGCCAATTAAACAGGGGATTCATGAACACTGAAGCTTTCTTT
.	TRBV10-2	.	TRBJ1-6	CASSEATANSPLHF	TGCGCCAGCAGTGAGGCGACAGCTAATTCACCCCTCCACTTT
.	TRBV29-1	.	TRBJ1-1	CSVARGGTEAFF	TGCAGCGTTGCGAGGGGGGGAACTGAAGCTTTCTTT
.	TRBV5-4	.	TRBJ1-2	CASSPEGDALYGYTF	TGTGCCAGCAGCCCAGAGGGGGACGCCCTCTATGGCTACACCTTC
.	TRBV5-1	.	TRBJ2-2	CASSGTAIGGNTGELFF	TGCGCCAGCAGCGGGACCGCGATCGGGGGGAACACCGGGGAGCTGTTTTTT
.	TRBV4-2	.	TRBJ2-1	CASTLEATFNEQFF	TGTGCCAGCACCCTCGAGGCCACTTTCAATGAGCAGTTCTTC
TRBD1	TRBV19	.	TRBJ1-1	CASTGGGADTEAFF	TGTGCCAGTACCGGAGGGGGCGCGGACACTGAAGCTTTCTTT
.	TRBV19	.	TRBJ1-4	CASTSSPATNEKLFF	TGTGCCAGTACCTCCTCCCCTGCAACTAATGAAAAACTGTTTTTT
.	TRBV12-2	.	TRBJ2-1	CASRPRRLVYGNEQFF	TGTGCAAGTCGCCCGAGAAGACTAGTATACGGCAATGAGCAGTTCTTC
.	TRBV2	.	TRBJ2-1	CASSVNRDSPLF	TGTGCCAGCAGTGTAAACCGGGACTCCCCCCTCTTC
.	TRBV27	.	TRBJ1-2	CASSSMGAQSGYTF	TGTGCCAGCAGTTCGATGGGGGCGCAGAGTGGCTACACCTTC
.	TRBV28	.	TRBJ1-2	CASSSPRGWYGYTF	TGTGCCAGCAGTTCCCCCCGGGGTTGGTATGGCTACACCTTC
.	TRBV7-2	.	TRBJ2-1	CASSLAGATHEQFF	TGTGCCAGCAGCTTAGCGGGCGCTACCCATGAGCAGTTCTTC
TRBD1	TRBV7-8	.	TRBJ1-2	CASSLSSTGVGYTF	TGTGCCAGCAGCCTCTCCTCTACAGGGGTGGGCTACACCTTC
.	TRBV12-3/TRBV12-4	.	TRBJ1-5	CASSFPDQPQHF	TGTGCCAGCAGTTTCCCGGATCAGCCCCAGCATTTT
.	TRBV7-9	.	TRBJ1-2	CASSLALGANYGYTF	TGTGCCAGCAGCTTAGCGTTAGGGGCTAACTATGGCTACACCTTC
.	TRBV29-1	.	TRBJ1-5	CSVEDRGNQPQHF	TGCAGCGTTGAAGATCGGGGCAATCAGCCCCAGCATTTT
TRBD2	TRBV3-1/TRBV3-2	.	TRBJ2-3	CASSQDYRAGSTDTQYF	TGTGCCAGCAGCCAAGATTACCGAGCGGGATCCACAGATACGCAGTATTTT
TRBD2	TRBV29-1	.	TRBJ2-1	CSVGLAGGPDEQFF	TGCAGCGTTGGACTAGCGGGAGGGCCCGATGAGCAGTTCTTC
.	TRBV28	.	TRBJ1-1	CASSLDRNTEAFF	TGTGCCAGCAGCTTGGACAGGAACACTGAAGCTTTCTTT
.	TRBV19	.	TRBJ2-2	CASSHNTGELFF	TGTGCCAGTAGTCATAACACCGGGGAGCTGTTTTTT
TRBD1	TRBV30	.	TRBJ2-7	CAWGTGTGAREQYF	TGTGCCTGGGGTACCGGGACAGGGGCACGGGAGCAGTACTTC
.	TRBV6-2/TRBV6-3	once	TRBJ2-7	CASSASYYEQYF	TGTGCCAGCAGTGCGTCGTACTACGAGCAGTACTTC
TRBD1	TRBV3-1/TRBV3-2	.	TRBJ2-5	CASSHLSHDRGHETQYF	TGTGCCAGCAGCCATCTTTCCCACGACAGGGGGCATGAGACCCAGTACTTC
TRBD1	TRBV29-1	.	TRBJ2-7	CSVRQGRGTYEQYF	TGCAGCGTCCGACAGGGGAGAGGTACCTACGAGCAGTACTTC
.	TRBV3-1/TRBV3-2	.	TRBJ2-1	CASSLWRYNEQFF	TGTGCCAGCAGCCTCTGGCGGTACAATGAGCAGTTCTTC